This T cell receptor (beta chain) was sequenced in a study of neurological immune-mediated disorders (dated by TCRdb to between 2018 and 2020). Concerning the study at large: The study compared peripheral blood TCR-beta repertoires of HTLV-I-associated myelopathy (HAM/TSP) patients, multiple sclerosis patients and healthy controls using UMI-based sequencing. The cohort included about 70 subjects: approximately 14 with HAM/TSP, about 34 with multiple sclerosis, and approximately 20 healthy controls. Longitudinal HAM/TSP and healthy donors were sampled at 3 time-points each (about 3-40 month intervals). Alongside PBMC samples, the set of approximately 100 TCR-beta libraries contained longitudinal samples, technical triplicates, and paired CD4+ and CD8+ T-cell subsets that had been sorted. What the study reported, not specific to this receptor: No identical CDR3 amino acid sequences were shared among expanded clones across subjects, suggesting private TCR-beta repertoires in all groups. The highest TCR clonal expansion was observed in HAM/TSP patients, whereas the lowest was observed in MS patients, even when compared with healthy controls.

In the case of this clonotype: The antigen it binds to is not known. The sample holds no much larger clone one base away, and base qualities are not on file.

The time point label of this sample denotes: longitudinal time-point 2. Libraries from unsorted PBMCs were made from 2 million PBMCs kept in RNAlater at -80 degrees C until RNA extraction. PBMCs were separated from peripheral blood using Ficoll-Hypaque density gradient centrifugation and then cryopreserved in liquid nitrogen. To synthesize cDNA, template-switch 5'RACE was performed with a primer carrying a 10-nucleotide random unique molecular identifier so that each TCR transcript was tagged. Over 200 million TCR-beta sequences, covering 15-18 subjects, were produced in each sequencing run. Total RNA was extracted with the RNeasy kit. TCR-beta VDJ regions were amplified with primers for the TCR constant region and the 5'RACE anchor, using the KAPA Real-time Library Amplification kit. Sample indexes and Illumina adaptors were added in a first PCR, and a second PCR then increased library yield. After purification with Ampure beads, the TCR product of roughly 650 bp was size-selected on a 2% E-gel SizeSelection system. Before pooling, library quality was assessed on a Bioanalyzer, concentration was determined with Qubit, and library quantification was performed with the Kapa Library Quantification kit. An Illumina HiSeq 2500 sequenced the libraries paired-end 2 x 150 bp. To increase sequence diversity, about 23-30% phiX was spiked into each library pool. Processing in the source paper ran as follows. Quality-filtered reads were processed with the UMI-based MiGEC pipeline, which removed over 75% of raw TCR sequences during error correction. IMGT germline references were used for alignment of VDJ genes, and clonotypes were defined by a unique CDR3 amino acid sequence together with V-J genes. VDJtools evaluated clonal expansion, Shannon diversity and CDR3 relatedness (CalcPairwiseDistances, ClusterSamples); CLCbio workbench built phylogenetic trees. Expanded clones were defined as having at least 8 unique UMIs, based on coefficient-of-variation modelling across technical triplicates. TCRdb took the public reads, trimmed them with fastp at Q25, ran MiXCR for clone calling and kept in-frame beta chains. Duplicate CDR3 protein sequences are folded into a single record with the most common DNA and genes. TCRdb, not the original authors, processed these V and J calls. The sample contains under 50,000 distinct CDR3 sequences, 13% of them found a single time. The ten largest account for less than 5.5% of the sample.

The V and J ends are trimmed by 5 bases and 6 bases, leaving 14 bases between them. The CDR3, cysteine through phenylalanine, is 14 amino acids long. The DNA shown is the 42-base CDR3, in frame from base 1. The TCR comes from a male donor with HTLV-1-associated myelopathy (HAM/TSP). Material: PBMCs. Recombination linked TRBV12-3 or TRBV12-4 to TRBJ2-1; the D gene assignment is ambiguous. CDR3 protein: CASSPFQSTNEQFF. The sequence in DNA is TGTGCCAGCAGTCCCTTCCAGAGTACCAATGAGCAGTTCTTC.